The rows below give T cell receptor beta chains drawn from one sample of a study of T cell responses to AZD1222 COVID-19 vaccine. Method: immunoSEQ multiplex PCR; TCRdb's copy keeps in-frame clones and lacks some. This sample has 120,000 or so clones, with 94% found just once. Sequences were derived from peripheral blood, sampled 28 days after the second AZD1222 dose. The receptors stem from an adult who received the AZD1222 COVID-19 vaccine. Each CDR3 is given with its conserved first and last residue. D genes are given only for firm matches. Clone size is shown for a subset of rows, as once, few, many or a class of expanded clone.

TRBJ1-1	.	TRBV5-1	.	CASSLAAGFGTEAFF	TGCGCCAGCAGCTTGGCGGCAGGGTTCGGCACTGAAGCTTTCTTT
TRBJ2-5	few	TRBV5-1	.	CASSLLLGEETQYF	TGCGCCAGCAGCTTACTCTTGGGGGAAGAGACCCAGTACTTC
TRBJ1-2	.	TRBV12-3/TRBV12-4	.	CASSLEVGGYTF	TGTGCCAGCAGTTTAGAGGTGGGGGGCTACACCTTC
TRBJ1-1	.	TRBV4-1	.	CASSQDRRGEAFF	TGCGCCAGCAGCCAAGATAGAAGGGGTGAAGCTTTCTTT
TRBJ2-7	.	TRBV13	TRBD2	CASSFGLAEKAYEQYF	TGTGCCAGCAGCTTCGGACTAGCGGAAAAAGCCTACGAGCAGTACTTC
TRBJ2-7	.	TRBV7-9	.	CASSLWDGSYEQYF	TGTGCCAGCAGCTTATGGGACGGCTCCTACGAGCAGTACTTC
TRBJ1-1	.	TRBV29-1	.	CSVEVLIPQGTEAFF	TGCAGCGTTGAAGTCCTCATCCCACAGGGAACTGAAGCTTTCTTT
TRBJ1-1	.	TRBV6-5	.	CASRITGTTEAFF	TGTGCCAGCAGAATTACAGGGACCACTGAAGCTTTCTTT
TRBJ2-5	few	TRBV19	.	CASSISRDQTQYF	TGTGCCAGTAGTATATCGAGGGATCAGACCCAGTACTTC
TRBJ1-1	.	TRBV7-2	.	CASGEDRDTEAFF	TGTGCCAGCGGGGAGGATCGGGACACTGAAGCTTTCTTT
TRBJ2-7	.	TRBV27	TRBD1	CASSWQQGSRYEQYF	TGTGCCAGCAGTTGGCAACAGGGGAGTCGGTACGAGCAGTACTTC
TRBJ2-7	.	TRBV30	.	CATDSYEQYF	TGTGCCACAGACAGCTACGAGCAGTACTTC
TRBJ1-2	.	TRBV10-3	.	CAISENAEGGGYTF	TGTGCCATCAGTGAAAATGCGGAGGGGGGTGGCTACACCTTC
TRBJ1-6	.	TRBV18	.	CASSRDKYNSPLHF	TGTGCCAGCTCGCGGGACAAGTATAATTCACCCCTCCACTTT
TRBJ2-3	.	TRBV2	.	CASSDSSDTQYF	TGTGCCAGCAGTGACTCCTCAGATACGCAGTATTTT
TRBJ1-2	.	TRBV11-2	TRBD1	CASSPRTGSYGYTF	TGTGCCAGCAGCCCCCGGACAGGAAGCTATGGCTACACCTTC
TRBJ2-2	.	TRBV27	.	CASSLSGAAGELFF	TGTGCCAGCAGTTTATCAGGGGCGGCCGGGGAGCTGTTTTTT
TRBJ2-3	.	TRBV24-1	.	CATSAPRAGDTQYF	TGTGCCACCAGTGCACCGAGGGCTGGAGATACGCAGTATTTT
TRBJ1-1	.	TRBV6-5	.	CASSYSYAANTEAFF	TGTGCCAGCAGTTACTCGTATGCGGCAAACACTGAAGCTTTCTTT
TRBJ1-2	.	TRBV2	.	CASSEGTVGYTF	TGTGCCAGCAGTGAAGGGACAGTTGGCTACACCTTC
TRBJ2-2	.	TRBV7-9	.	CASGLTSNTGELFF	TGTGCCAGCGGTCTAACATCGAACACCGGGGAGCTGTTTTTT
TRBJ2-5	.	TRBV28	TRBD1	CAIKRQGQETQYF	TGTGCCATCAAAAGACAGGGTCAAGAGACCCAGTACTTC
TRBJ1-5	.	TRBV6-2/TRBV6-3	.	CASSYLAGAQPQHF	TGTGCCAGCAGTTACCTGGCAGGGGCTCAGCCCCAGCATTTT
TRBJ1-2	.	TRBV5-6	.	CASSLKDGYTF	TGTGCCAGCAGCTTGAAGGATGGCTACACCTTC
TRBJ1-2	.	TRBV6-5	.	CASIHRDPNYGYTF	TGTGCCAGCATTCACAGGGACCCTAACTATGGCTACACCTTC
TRBJ1-6	.	TRBV27	TRBD1	CASSLLQITTGGSFSPLHF	TGTGCCAGCAGTTTACTCCAAATTACGACAGGGGGATCGTTCTCACCCCTCCACTTT
TRBJ2-7	.	TRBV4-1	TRBD2	CASSPGLAGDYEQYF	TGCGCCAGCAGCCCCGGACTAGCGGGGGACTACGAGCAGTACTTC
TRBJ1-2	.	TRBV30	.	CAWSRGVSTYGYTF	TGTGCCTGGAGTAGAGGGGTCAGCACCTATGGCTACACCTTC
TRBJ2-1	.	TRBV4-1	TRBD2	CASSQVGGGAFEQFF	TGCGCCAGCAGCCAAGTTGGCGGGGGGGCCTTTGAGCAGTTCTTC
TRBJ2-3	.	TRBV11-3	.	CASSPHGGHSGDTQYF	TGTGCCAGCAGCCCCCACGGGGGGCACTCCGGAGATACGCAGTATTTT
TRBJ2-7	.	TRBV3-1/TRBV3-2	.	CASKDSRRLTYEQYF	TGTGCCAGCAAGGACAGCAGAAGACTTACCTACGAGCAGTACTTC
TRBJ2-4	.	TRBV19	TRBD1	CAILQGADAEAKNIQYF	TGTGCCATTTTACAGGGGGCGGACGCGGAAGCCAAAAACATTCAGTACTTC